The clone carrying this TCR beta chain was seen once. Its antigen remains unknown. Using immunoSEQ multiplex PCR, the repertoire was profiled, and TCRdb retains in-frame clones only, with some absent. This sample yields over 150,000 clones, of which 70% to 90% are seen a single time; 2.1% belongs to the top ten. These data originate in a study of cytomegalovirus exposure and HLA in healthy donors. Across the study: The 120 or so validation repertoires were produced on the same platform as the roughly 700 repertoires of the first cohort. This was reported in a later analysis.

General study points: Subsequent analysis found a tendency for first-cohort TCR clusters to co-occur within the 95 to 150 validation repertoires. The study found most TCR sequences rare, yet found some public TCRs in many donors. The classifier reportedly diagnosed cytomegalovirus status with high specificity and sensitivity.

This clonotype was obtained from a human donor in good health. Sequences were obtained from PBMCs.

The CDR3 bases are TGTGCCAGCAGTTTATCGACAGGGGACAATCAGCCCCAGCATTTT. Amino acid sequence: CASSLSTGDNQPQHF. V is TRBV27 and J is TRBJ1-5, with 8 bases matching TRBD1. J gave up 3 bases and V 0 bases, and 1 base lay outside the gene matches. Germline CDR1 is MNHEY and CDR2 is SMNVEV (reference sequence). This CDR3 has 15 amino acids.